This TCR beta chain is drawn from a study of T cells after yellow fever vaccination (dated by TCRdb to about 2019). With regard to the full study: The SMART-Seq v4 Ultra Low Input RNA kit was used to prepare libraries from fractions with low cell numbers. The cohort comprised two healthy male donors, one aged 18 to 30 and one aged 30 to 40 years. To follow T-cell clones before and after both primary and booster YFV17D yellow fever vaccination, bulk TCR alpha and beta repertoires underwent longitudinal sequencing. Blood was collected at multiple timepoints before and after primary and secondary immunization, and bulk PBMC replicates and cell subsets were isolated.

Sequencing took place on an Illumina NovaSeq 6000. Synthesis of TCR cDNA relied on 5'RACE template switching, a step that introduced a universal primer site along with unique molecular identifiers. Priming of cDNA synthesis was performed from both the TCR alpha and TCR beta constant segments. Library amplification used two PCR steps, and the second PCR step added sample barcodes and sequencing adapters. Libraries were sequenced on Illumina HiSeq 2500 (2x100 bp) or NovaSeq (2x150 bp). The study's own analysis went as follows. MIGEC handled demultiplexing of reads and collapsing into UMI consensus sequences, while MiXCR performed V(D)J alignment. Vaccine-responding clonotypes were identified with edgeR using replicate PBMC samples, with FDR below 0.01 and a log2 fold change above 5 up to day 15 being required. Each bulk clonotype received a CD4 or CD8 identity based on whether the sequenced CD4 or CD8 repertoire contained that clonotype at higher abundance. In-frame beta chains were kept once TCRdb had trimmed the public reads at Q25 with fastp and called clones with MiXCR. Every entry covers one CDR3 protein and lists the most common genes and DNA from its rows. Clone size and V and J calls follow TCRdb, not the original study. Here the sample has fewer than 450,000 distinct CDR3 sequences; approximately 4.2% occur a single time. Roughly a quarter of the sample is in the top ten clones.

The investigation overall reported the following: Because the study included only a couple of donors, the extent to which the findings can be generalized is limited. The secondary T-cell response was found to be weaker but faster than the primary response, with a peak reached on day 5 rather than on day 15. After the booster, most clones that had expanded after primary vaccination were detected again (nearly 97% of CD4 and roughly 86% of CD8), suggesting broad maintenance of memory. FACS-sorted repertoires could contain abundant contaminating clonotypes from the bulk population, so computational filtering was required. A small share of clonotypes occurred in both CD4 and CD8 compartments, likely arising from convergent recombination.

Including cysteine and phenylalanine, the CDR3 has 15 amino acids. Just the 45-base CDR3 DNA is kept, in frame starting at base 1. From a lookup of the germline V gene, CDR1 and CDR2 are MNHEY and SVGAGI. Trimming at the junction amounts to 0 bases on V and 5 bases on J, and the germline ends lie 10 bases apart. This clonotype was found many times. No antigen is known for it. No base quality information exists; no much larger clone differs at one position. Sample treatment or condition, as interpreted from the label and publication: live attenuated yellow fever vaccine strain. At every blood-draw timepoint, two biological replicates of bulk PBMCs were collected. A standard Ficoll-Paque protocol was used to isolate PBMCs from peripheral blood. TriZol was used to extract RNA from bulk PBMCs, CD4 and CD8 fractions, and dextramer-positive and dextramer-negative fractions.

This TCR was recovered from a man younger than 35 who received the YFV17D yellow fever vaccine. In this chain, TRBV6-5 is recombined with TRBJ2-2; a tentative D call is TRBD2 (5 bases match). The sequencing here drew on PBMCs, taken 5 days after the yellow fever booster vaccination. Read as DNA, the sequence is TGTGCCAGCAGTTACTCGGACTGGAAGACCGGGGAGCTGTTTTTT. This gives the protein CASSYSDWKTGELFF.